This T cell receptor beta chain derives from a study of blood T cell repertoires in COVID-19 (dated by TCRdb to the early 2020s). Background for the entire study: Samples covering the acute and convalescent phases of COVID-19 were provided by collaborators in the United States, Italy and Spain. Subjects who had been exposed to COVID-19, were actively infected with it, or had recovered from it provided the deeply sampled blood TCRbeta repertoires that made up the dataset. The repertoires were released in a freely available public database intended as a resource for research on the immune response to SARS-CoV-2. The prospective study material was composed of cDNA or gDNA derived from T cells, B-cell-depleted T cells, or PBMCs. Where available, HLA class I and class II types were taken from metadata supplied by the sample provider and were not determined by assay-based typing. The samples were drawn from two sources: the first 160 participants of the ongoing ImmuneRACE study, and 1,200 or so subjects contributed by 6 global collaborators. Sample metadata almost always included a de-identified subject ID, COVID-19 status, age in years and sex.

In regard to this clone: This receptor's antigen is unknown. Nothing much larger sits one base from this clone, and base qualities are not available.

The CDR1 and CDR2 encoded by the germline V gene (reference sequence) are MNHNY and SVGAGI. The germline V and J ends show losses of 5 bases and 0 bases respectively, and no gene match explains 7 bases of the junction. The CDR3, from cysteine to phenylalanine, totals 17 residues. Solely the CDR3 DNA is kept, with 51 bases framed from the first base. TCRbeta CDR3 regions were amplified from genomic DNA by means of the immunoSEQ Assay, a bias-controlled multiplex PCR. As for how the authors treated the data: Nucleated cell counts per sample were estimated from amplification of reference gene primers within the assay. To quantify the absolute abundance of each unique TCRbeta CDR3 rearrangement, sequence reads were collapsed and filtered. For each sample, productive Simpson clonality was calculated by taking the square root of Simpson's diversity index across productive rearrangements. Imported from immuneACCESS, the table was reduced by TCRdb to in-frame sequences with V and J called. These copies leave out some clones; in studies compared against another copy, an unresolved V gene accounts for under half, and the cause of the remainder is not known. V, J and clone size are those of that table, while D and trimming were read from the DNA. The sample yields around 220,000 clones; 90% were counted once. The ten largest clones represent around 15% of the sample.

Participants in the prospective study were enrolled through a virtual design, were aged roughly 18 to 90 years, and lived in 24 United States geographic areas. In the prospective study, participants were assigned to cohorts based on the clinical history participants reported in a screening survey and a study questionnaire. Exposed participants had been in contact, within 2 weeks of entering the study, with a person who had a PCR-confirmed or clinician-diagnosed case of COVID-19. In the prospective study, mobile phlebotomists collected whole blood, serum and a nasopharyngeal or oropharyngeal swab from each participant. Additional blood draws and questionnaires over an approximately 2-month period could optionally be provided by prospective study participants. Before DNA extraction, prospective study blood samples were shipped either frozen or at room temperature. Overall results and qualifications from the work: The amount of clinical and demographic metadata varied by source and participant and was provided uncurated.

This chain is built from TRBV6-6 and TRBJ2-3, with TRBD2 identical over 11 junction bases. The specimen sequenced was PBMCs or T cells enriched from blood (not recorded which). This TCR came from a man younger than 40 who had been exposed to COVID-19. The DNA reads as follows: TGTGCCAGCAGTCATCTAGCGGGGGGCGGTAGCACAGATACGCAGTATTTT. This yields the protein CASSHLAGGGSTDTQYF.